What follows is one T cell receptor beta chain and its context. Per the germline V gene, CDR1 is MGHDK and CDR2 is SYGVNS. This CDR3 comprises 16 residues. V lost 3 bases and J lost 1, with 12 bases in between. This sample is part of a study of somatic mutations in cytotoxic T cells in rheumatoid arthritis. Assay: immunoSEQ multiplex PCR; the TCRdb copy retains only in-frame clones and omits some. The data contain just under 6,500 clones, approximately 77% of them seen just once; the ten biggest clones take up just under 30%. The rearrangement uses TRBV25-1 and TRBJ2-2; D gene uncertain. The clonotype originates from a woman aged 70-85 years with rheumatoid arthritis. The material sequenced was CD8+ T cells sorted from blood, taken at a follow-up visit. The DNA of the CDR3 is TGTGCCAGCAGTGAGGTCGGTACGGTGAACACCGGGGAGCTGTTTTTT. Encoded protein: CASSEVGTVNTGELFF.